A selection of T cell receptor beta chains follows, all from one sample in a study of beta chain features in type 1 diabetes. Data came from immunoSEQ multiplex PCR; TCRdb stores just in-frame clones and leaves some out. The sample lists hundreds of thousands of clones; 11% to 15% were seen once. Source material: naive CD4+ T cells from blood. The receptors shown here come from a young man with type 1 diabetes. Each CDR3 is given with its conserved first and last residue.

v_call	j_call	cdr3_aa
TRBV6-6	TRBJ2-3	CASGRGDTQYF
TRBV4-1	TRBJ1-2	CASSLDTGSSFYTF
TRBV9	TRBJ1-5	CASSVDYSNQPQHF
TRBV7-3	TRBJ1-4	CASSPTGPFEKLFF
TRBV6-5	TRBJ1-2	CASSERQADYGYTF
TRBV29-1	TRBJ2-2	CSVLRGVNTGELFF
TRBV28	TRBJ2-6	CASSSPDAGANVLTF
TRBV6-6	TRBJ2-7	CASSYADRAPYEQYF
TRBV10-3	TRBJ2-1	CAIMATTDRNNEQFF
TRBV18	TRBJ2-5	CASSPETKETQYF
TRBV2	TRBJ2-1	CASSPARTSYNEQFF
TRBV2	TRBJ1-2	CASIFDPRQGYTF
TRBV7-3	TRBJ2-2	CASGSGDPGELFF
TRBV5-4	TRBJ2-2	CASSLSGGLNTGELFF
TRBV10-1	TRBJ2-1	CASSESSRSEGEQFF
TRBV4-3	TRBJ2-7	CASSQQGLAREQYF
TRBV2	TRBJ2-7	CASSVREGLYEQYF
TRBV11-3	TRBJ2-6	CASSLSGANVLTF
TRBV5-4	TRBJ2-7	CASSLGGTRSSYEQYF
TRBV19	TRBJ2-3	CASSIWGGASPDTQYF
TRBV19	TRBJ2-7	CASSITGDHYEQYF
TRBV30	TRBJ1-5	CACTLQGDQPQHF
TRBV18	TRBJ1-4	CASLRAANEKLFF
TRBV7-2	TRBJ2-7	CASSFSGQGSYEQYF
TRBV5-4	TRBJ2-5	CASSQKSGTQYF
TRBV6-1	TRBJ2-7	CASSEGGRHSDEQYF
TRBV5-1	TRBJ1-1	CASSLPGLQGTEAFF
TRBV30	TRBJ2-5	CAWSSGETQYF
TRBV5-6	TRBJ1-5	CASSFRGFNQPQHF
TRBV5-1	TRBJ2-3	CASSTHGGTSTDTQYF
TRBV29-1	TRBJ2-7	CSVSRGPYEQYF
TRBV9	TRBJ2-5	CASSPYRLAGPQETQYF
TRBV5-1	TRBJ2-7	CASSPGTGISYEQYF
TRBV2	TRBJ2-1	CASSNRGNEQFF
TRBV7-2	TRBJ2-5	CASRQLAEETQYF
TRBV11-2	TRBJ2-4	CASSSGLAEGIQYF
TRBV25-1	TRBJ2-3	CASSEGQGSTDTQYF
TRBV13	TRBJ2-7	CASSLGGYEQYF
TRBV30	TRBJ2-3	CAWSVGLAVADTQYF
TRBV14	TRBJ2-7	CASSQGLPDEQYF
TRBV30	TRBJ2-7	CAWGRSEEQYF
TRBV7-2	TRBJ1-1	CASSQGQGQYAEAFF
TRBV30	TRBJ1-2	CAWSVGAGYGYTF
TRBV5-1	TRBJ2-3	CASSLVQDTDTQYF
TRBV7-9	TRBJ2-2	CASNFDGAGELFF
TRBV13	TRBJ2-7	CASSVRWTSGSSEQYF
TRBV28	TRBJ1-1	CASSLGENTEAFF
TRBV25-1	TRBJ2-1	CASSEYPPVAYNEQFF
TRBV14	TRBJ1-1	CASSLDLNTEAFF
TRBV6-5	TRBJ2-5	CASRNPGTETQYF
TRBV29-1	TRBJ2-5	CSVSDGRERTQYF
TRBV11-2	TRBJ2-1	CASSLDRSGGPLLF
TRBV25-1	TRBJ2-6	CASGQSGANVLTF
TRBV11-3	TRBJ1-1	CASSLDLEAFF
TRBV9	TRBJ2-5	CASSVDEGETQYF